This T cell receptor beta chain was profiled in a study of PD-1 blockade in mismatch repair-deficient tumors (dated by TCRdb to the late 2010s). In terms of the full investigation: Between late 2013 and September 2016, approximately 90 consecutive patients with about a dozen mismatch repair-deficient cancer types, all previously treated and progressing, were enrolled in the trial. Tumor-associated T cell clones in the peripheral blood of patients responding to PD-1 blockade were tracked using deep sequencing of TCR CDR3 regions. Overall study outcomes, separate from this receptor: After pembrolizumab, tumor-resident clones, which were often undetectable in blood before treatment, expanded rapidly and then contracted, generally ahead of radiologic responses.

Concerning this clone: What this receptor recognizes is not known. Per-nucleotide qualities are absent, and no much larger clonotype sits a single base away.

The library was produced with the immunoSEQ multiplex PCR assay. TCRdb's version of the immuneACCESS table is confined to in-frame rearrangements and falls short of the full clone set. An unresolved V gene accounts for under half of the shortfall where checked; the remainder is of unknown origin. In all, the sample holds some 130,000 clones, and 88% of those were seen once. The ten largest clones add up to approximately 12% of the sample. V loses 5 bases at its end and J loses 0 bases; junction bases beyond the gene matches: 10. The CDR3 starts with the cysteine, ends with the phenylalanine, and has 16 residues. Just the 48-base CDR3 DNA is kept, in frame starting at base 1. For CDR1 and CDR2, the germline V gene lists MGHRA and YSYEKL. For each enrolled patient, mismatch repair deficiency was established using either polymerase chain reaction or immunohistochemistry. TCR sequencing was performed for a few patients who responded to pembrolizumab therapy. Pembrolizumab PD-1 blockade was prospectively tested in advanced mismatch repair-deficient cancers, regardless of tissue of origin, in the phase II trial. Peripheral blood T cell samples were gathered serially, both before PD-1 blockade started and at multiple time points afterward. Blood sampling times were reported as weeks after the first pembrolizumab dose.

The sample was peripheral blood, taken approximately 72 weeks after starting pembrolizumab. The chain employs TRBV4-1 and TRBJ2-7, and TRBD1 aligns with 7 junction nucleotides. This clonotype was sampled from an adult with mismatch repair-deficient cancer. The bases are TGCGCCAGCAGCAGTAAGACAGGGAAAAACTCCTACGAGCAGTACTTC. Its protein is CASSSKTGKNSYEQYF.